These 23 T cell receptor beta chains originate from one sample sequenced in a study of T cells in Graves' hyperthyroidism and ophthalmopathy. Using RNA transcripts as the source, TCR beta CDR3 regions were amplified. The primer set for the first-round RT-PCR of the TCR CDR3 was HTBI. TCRdb used MiXCR to reprocess the multiplex PCR reads, holding one entry per CDR3 protein. The sample includes fewer than 900,000 distinct CDR3 sequences, around 20% seen only once; the top ten take approximately 15%. The specimen sequenced was blood. These receptors were collected from a woman between 45 and 65 years old with Graves' hyperthyroidism that later progressed to Graves' ophthalmopathy.

In this sample, this clonotype turned up many times. The DNA for the CDR3 is TGTGCCAGCAGCTTTCATCTAGCGGAAGTCACAGATACGCAGTATTTT. As protein: CASSFHLAEVTDTQYF. This chain joins TRBV11-1 and TRBJ2-3; 7 nucleotides match TRBD2. The CDR3 runs 16 residues. Germline lookup yields CDR1 SGHAT and CDR2 FQDESV (reference sequence). After removal of 3 bases from V and 2 bases from J, the junction contained 8 bases not matched to a gene.

This clonotype has at least ten counts. The chain employs TRBV20-1 and TRBJ2-5, with 10 bases identical to TRBD2. Germline V gene lookup returns CDR1 DFQATT and CDR2 SNEGSKA (reference sequence). The CDR3 length is 17 residues. Trimming took 0 bases from V and 2 from J; bases not matched to a gene: 9. In nucleotides, the CDR3 is TGCAGTGCTAGAGATCGAGTTAGCGGGGGGCCTCAAGAGACCCAGTACTTC. The encoded protein is CSARDRVSGGPQETQYF.

About this clonotype: Germline is not matched at one junction end, which may reflect a read error. V gene TRBV6-2 or TRBV6-3 combines with J gene TRBJ1-5; D is uncertain. The CDR3 is 11 residues long. Germline V CDR1 and CDR2: MNHEY, SVGEGT. The DNA for the CDR3 is TGTGTCAGCAGTGCGAATCAGCCCCAGCATTTT. It encodes CVSSANQPQHF.

This clonotype was counted ten times or more. The chain couples TRBV20-1 to TRBJ1-1, with D possibly matching TRBD1 (5 bases). Germline CDR1 is DFQATT and CDR2 is SNEGSKA (reference sequence). The CDR3 sequence is 14 residues long. CDR3 sequence reads: CRGEGGPSGTEAFF. CDR3 nucleotides: TGCAGGGGGGAGGGCGGGCCCTCGGGCACTGAAGCTTTCTTT.

Regarding this clonotype: One base away lies a much larger clone, so this may be a sequencing read error. The CDR3 DNA is TGTGCCAGCGGGCATGCAGGGAGTGAGGTTAACGAGCAGTACTTC. Translating it yields CASGHAGSEVNEQYF. The V gene is TRBV6-1, the J gene TRBJ2-7; D could derive from TRBD1 or TRBD2 (5 bases each). V gave up 8 bases and J gave up 5 bases, with 22 bases separating them. Germline lookup yields CDR1 MNHNS and CDR2 SASEGT. The CDR3 contains 15 residues.

The V call is TRBV7-9, the J call TRBJ1-1, with 7 bases identical to TRBD1. Germline V gene sequence: CDR1 SEHNR, CDR2 FQNEAQ (reference sequence). The CDR3 is 15 residues long. V dropped 5 bases and J dropped 1; count of bases not matched to a gene: 7. CDR3 sequence: CASSLRGRGNTEAFF. CDR3 sequence (DNA): TGTGCCAGCAGCCTTAGGGGGCGTGGGAACACTGAAGCTTTCTTT.

This clonotype was counted a few times. The V gene is TRBV20-1, the J gene TRBJ2-3; TRBD2 aligns across 15 bases. Germline V CDR1 and CDR2: DFQATT, SNEGSKA (reference sequence). Trimming took 2 bases from V and 3 from J; bases not matched to a gene: 6. There are 17 residues in the CDR3. CDR3 residues: CSARRTSGGAGTDTQYF. The CDR3 DNA reads TGCAGTGCTAGACGGACTAGCGGGGGGGCCGGGACAGATACGCAGTATTTT.

This clonotype occurred many times. The J gene is TRBJ2-7, the V gene TRBV12-3 or TRBV12-4; TRBD2 is a possible D gene (5 bases). The CDR3 totals 13 residues. Between the trimmed V and J ends, which lost 3 bases and 5 bases, there was a span of 11 bases. The CDR3 sequence: CASSFLGRDEQYF. DNA for the CDR3: TGTGCCAGCAGTTTTCTTGGGAGAGACGAGCAGTACTTC.

The chain employs TRBV6-2 or TRBV6-3 and TRBJ1-3, with D hard to call. The V and J ends lost 0 bases and 3 bases respectively, with 6 bases between them. Germline CDR1 reads MNHEY; CDR2 reads SVGEGT. This CDR3 has 14 residues. The CDR3 reads CASSYSGRGNTIYF. The CDR3 DNA reads TGTGCCAGCAGTTACTCTGGCCGTGGAAACACCATATATTTT.

Of note for this clonotype: A clone one base away is much larger, so this may be a read error. V is TRBV7-9 and J is TRBJ2-2; 9 nucleotides align to TRBD1. The germline V gene encodes CDR1 SEHNR and CDR2 FQNEAQ (reference sequence). The V and J ends lost 8 bases and 6 bases, in that order; junction bases with no gene match: 10. There are 15 residues in the CDR3. The CDR3 nucleotides read TGTGCCAGCCGAACCGGGACAGGGAGCCCCGGGGAGCTGTTTTTT. It is translated as CASRTGTGSPGELFF.

This clonotype was detected ten times or more. V is TRBV20-1 and J is TRBJ2-2; D is unclear. The germline gives CDR1 DFQATT, CDR2 SNEGSKA (reference sequence). The V end lost 4 bases, the J end lost 3 bases, and 18 bases lay between the germline ends. CDR3 length equals 16 residues. CDR3 bases: TGCAGTGCTATGGTGGACGGACGAGGTGACACCGGGGAGCTGTTTTTT. It is translated as CSAMVDGRGDTGELFF.

A few counts support this clonotype. CDR3 sequence (DNA): TGTGCCAGTATGGACTTGCTCGGGGCAGATACGCAGTATTTT. Its protein product is CASMDLLGADTQYF. The chain links TRBV27 to TRBJ2-3; D might be TRBD2 (5 bases). The V gene's germline CDR1 is MNHEY and CDR2 SMNVEV (reference sequence). The CDR3 consists of 14 residues. V was cut by 9 bases and J by 4 bases, with 17 bases left in between.

The chain is built from TRBV5-8 and TRBJ2-1; 9 bases align to TRBD1. The CDR3 is 17 amino acids. J lost 7 bases, V lost 5 bases, and 16 bases had no gene match. CDR1 SGHTS and CDR2 YDEGEE come from the germline V gene. CDR3: CASRLGFRGQGPNEQFF. The DNA of the CDR3 is TGTGCCAGCAGACTTGGGTTTAGGGGACAGGGACCAAATGAGCAGTTCTTC.

The chain is built from TRBV7-9 and TRBJ2-1, with D possibly TRBD1 on 5 matching bases. The CDR3 is 15 residues long. Germline values: CDR1 SEHNR, CDR2 FQNEAQ (reference sequence). The V end lost 1 base, the J end lost 6 bases, and 13 bases lay between the germline ends. CDR3 in amino acids: CASSLGIGQGNEQFF. CDR3 bases: TGTGCCAGCAGCTTAGGCATAGGGCAGGGCAATGAGCAGTTCTTC.

In its sample, this clonotype was seen many times. The chain uses TRBV2 and TRBJ2-5; the match to TRBD2 covers 11 bases. After removal of 6 bases from V and 5 bases from J, the junction contained 11 bases not matched to a gene. This CDR3 contains 16 residues. Germline V gene data show CDR1 as SNHLY and CDR2 as FYNNEI. The CDR3 is CASRDLTSGGMETQYF. In DNA, the CDR3 is TGTGCCAGCAGAGACCTTACTAGCGGGGGTATGGAGACCCAGTACTTC. Drawing the rest from reference TRBV2 and TRBJ2-5, the complete variable domain is EPEVTQTPSHQVTQMGQEVILRCVPISNHLYFYWYRQILGQKVEFLVSFYNNEISEKSEIFDDQFSVERPDGSNFTLKIRSTKLEDSAMYFCASRDLTSGGMETQYFGPGTRLLVL.

This clonotype was picked up many times. The chain has TRBV12-3 or TRBV12-4 and TRBJ2-3; D not resolved. This CDR3 is 14 amino acids long. Between the trimmed V and J ends, which lost 6 bases and 0 bases, there was a span of 10 bases. CDR3 sequence reads: CASRAWISTDTQYF. CDR3 DNA: TGTGCCAGCAGAGCTTGGATCAGCACAGATACGCAGTATTTT.

This clonotype turned up a few times. V usage is TRBV11-3 and J usage is TRBJ2-1, with 11 bases that match TRBD2. The ends lost 1 base at V and 9 bases at J; junction bases unmatched: 5. The CDR3 runs to 15 residues. CDR1 is SGHNT, CDR2 YENEEA, per germline. CDR3 sequence: CASSLGLAGGGEQFF. CDR3 DNA sequence: TGTGCCAGCAGCTTAGGCCTAGCGGGAGGTGGTGAGCAGTTCTTC.

This chain links TRBV5-6 with TRBJ1-4, with a possible D match to TRBD1 (5 bases). Germline V gene sequence: CDR1 SGHDT, CDR2 YYEEEE. The CDR3 is made up of 15 amino acids. V dropped 1 base and J dropped 5 bases, with 12 bases sitting between them. CDR3 sequence: CASSLWLSGNEKLFF. The DNA of the CDR3 is TGTGCCAGCAGCTTGTGGTTGTCAGGGAATGAAAAACTGTTTTTT.

In its sample, this clonotype was seen many times. The chain carries TRBV20-1 and TRBJ1-1, with D maybe TRBD1 (5 bases). V was clipped by 5 bases and J by 1 base, with 11 bases between them. There are 13 residues in the CDR3. Germline V gene sequence: CDR1 DFQATT, CDR2 SNEGSKA (reference sequence). CDR3 amino acids: CSAPGGSNTEAFF. CDR3 nucleotides: TGCAGTGCTCCGGGGGGATCGAACACTGAAGCTTTCTTT.

This clonotype has a handful of counts. CDR3 bases: TGTGCCCCTTGGCATATCAGGGACTCCTACGAGCAGTACTTC. Translated: CAPWHIRDSYEQYF. The J gene is TRBJ2-7, the V gene TRBV10-3, with D maybe TRBD1 (5 bases). Trimming took 11 bases from V and 0 from J, leaving 17 bases between them. CDR1 ENHRY and CDR2 SYGVKD come from the germline V gene. This CDR3 is built from 14 residues.

V and J are TRBV6-1 and TRBJ2-6; D is unclear. With 4 bases removed from V and 2 bases from J, the gap between germline ends came to 12 bases. CDR3 length: 16 residues. Per the germline V gene, CDR1 is MNHNS and CDR2 is SASEGT. CDR3 sequence: CASSGTYHAGANVLTF. The DNA for the CDR3 is TGTGCCAGCAGTGGAACCTACCATGCTGGGGCCAACGTCCTGACTTTC.

The J gene is TRBJ2-3, the V gene TRBV19, with 9 bases aligning to TRBD2. Germline values: CDR1 LNHDA, CDR2 SQIVND (reference sequence). The trim removed 4 bases at V and 0 bases at J, leaving 2 bases unmatched. CDR3 length equals 15 residues. The CDR3 here is CASSSGGGSTDTQYF. The CDR3 DNA reads TGTGCCAGTAGTAGCGGGGGGGGCAGCACAGATACGCAGTATTTT.

The chain couples TRBV2 to TRBJ2-4; D call uncertain. The CDR3 has 11 residues. The V and J ends lost 3 bases and 7 bases respectively, with 4 bases between them. Germline V CDR1 and CDR2: SNHLY, FYNNEI. CDR3 nucleotides: TGTGCCAGCAGTGACGGTAACATTCAGTACTTC. Translation: CASSDGNIQYF.